Following are 18 T cell receptor beta chains from one sample sequenced in a study of tumor-infiltrating lymphocytes in primary liver carcinoma. The template, roughly 550 ng total RNA, yielded TCR beta cDNA made with a constant-region primer. Three-round nested multiplex PCR performed with slightly modified ARM-PCR produced the TCR beta libraries. Each of the first two PCR rounds ran about 9 cycles with TRBV1-TRBV30 forward and C-beta reverse primers. TCRdb re-derived calls from the multiplex PCR reads in MiXCR, one entry per CDR3 protein. The data contain hundreds of thousands of distinct CDR3 sequences, nearly 60% of them singletons. Blood RNA came from unsorted whole blood; germline DNA was also extracted. The specimen sequenced was peripheral blood. These TCRs come from a woman aged 25 to 39 with primary liver carcinoma and hepatitis B virus infection.

This clonotype was seen a few times. Here the CDR3 omits its conserved ending phenylalanine or tryptophan, so a read error is the likely source. V and J are TRBV11-2 and TRBJ1-1; D is unresolved. This CDR3 has 14 residues. The V gene's germline CDR1 is SGHAT and CDR2 FQNNGV. V lost 11 bases, J lost 1 base, and 17 bases lay in between. CDR3 in amino acids: CAGTHPMENTEAFS. In DNA, the CDR3 is TGTGCCGGCACCCACCCAATGGAGAACACTGAAGCTTTCTCT.

This clonotype was observed a handful of times. The chain combines TRBV5-4 with TRBJ2-2; D may be TRBD2 (6 bases). Germline V gene sequence: CDR1 SGHNT, CDR2 YYREEE (reference sequence). The length of the CDR3 is 13 residues. V shed 4 bases and J shed 3 bases, with 7 bases lying between them. The CDR3 bases are TGTGCCAGCAGCCGGGACTACACCGGGGAGCTGTTTTTT. As protein: CASSRDYTGELFF.

This clonotype was counted at least ten times. The CDR3 nucleotides read TGCGCCAGCAGCCAAGTTGACGTGGAGTCCGGGGAGCTGTTTTTT. It encodes CASSQVDVESGELFF. The chain combines TRBV4-1 with TRBJ2-2; D unclear. Germline CDR1 is MGHRA and CDR2 is YSYEKL. This CDR3 comprises 15 residues. Trimming cost V 1 base and J 6 bases, with 12 bases left between them.

This clonotype was counted ten times or more. The gene calls are TRBV11-3 and TRBJ2-1; 7 bases map to TRBD2. Per germline, CDR1 SGHNT and CDR2 YENEEA. The CDR3 is made up of 12 amino acids. J gave up 5 bases and V 6 bases, and 1 base lay outside the gene matches. The CDR3 is CASRGGNNEQFF. CDR3 nucleotides: TGTGCCAGCAGGGGGGGGAACAATGAGCAGTTCTTC.

The J gene is TRBJ2-1, the V gene TRBV11-2; D might be TRBD2 (6 bases). The CDR3 runs to 16 residues. CDR1 is SGHAT, CDR2 FQNNGV, per germline. The CDR3, as DNA: TGTGAGAGCAGCTGGGCCGGAGCGGGCTACTACAATGAGCAGTTCTTC. It is translated as CESSWAGAGYYNEQFF.

Worth noting for this clonotype: A junction boundary mismatches the germline segment, possibly from a read error. This rearrangement joins TRBV14 to TRBJ2-1; D may be TRBD2 (6 bases). Germline V gene sequence: CDR1 SGHDN, CDR2 FVKESK. The CDR3 runs to 17 residues. This chain's CDR3 is CASSQDGSGLTYSEQFF. CDR3 bases: TGTGCCAGCAGCCAAGATGGAAGCGGACTAACCTACAGTGAGCAGTTCTTC.

This clonotype has a handful of counts. The rearrangement links TRBV29-1 to TRBJ2-1, with D hard to call. This CDR3 contains 15 residues. CDR1 and CDR2 (germline): SQVTM, ANQGSEA. The V and J ends lost 1 base and 6 bases respectively, with 16 bases between them. The CDR3 DNA follows: TGCAGCGTTGAAGGTGCCCCCACTCTAAGCAATGAGCAGTTCTTC. Its translation: CSVEGAPTLSNEQFF.

To note about this clonotype: With a much larger clone just one base away, this may be a read error. Since no conserved phenylalanine or tryptophan closes the CDR3, a read error is the likely cause. This rearrangement joins TRBV10-3 to TRBJ2-7; 9 bases are shared with TRBD1. V shed 4 bases and J 0 bases; nucleotides not matched to a gene: 1. CDR1 and CDR2 (germline): ENHRY, SYGVKD. This CDR3 contains 14 residues. Written as DNA, the CDR3 is TGTGCCATCAGTGGGACAGGGGCCTCCTACGAGCAGTACTTA. It encodes CAISGTGASYEQYL.

Details on this clonotype: This may come from a read error, since a much larger clone is one base off. This chain links TRBV6-1 with TRBJ1-1; D may be TRBD1 (6 bases). V was trimmed by 4 bases and J by 7 bases, leaving 25 bases between them. Germline V gives CDR1 MNHNS, CDR2 SASEGT. The CDR3 loop spans 17 amino acids. The DNA of the CDR3 is TGTGCCAGCAGTGCCCGGGACGTCAACCCCCGGGACATTGAAGCTTTCTTT. This sequence encodes CASSARDVNPRDIEAFF.

Details on this clonotype: Germline and junction disagree at one end, which may indicate a read error. The rearrangement joins TRBV4-1 to TRBJ1-6; no clear D. The CDR3 spans 16 residues. Germline V lookup: CDR1 MGHRA, CDR2 YSYEKL. Here the CDR3 reads CASSLTGPGNNSHLHF. The CDR3 nucleotides are TGCGCCAGCAGCCTAACGGGCCCAGGAAATAATTCACACCTCCACTTT.

Turning to this clonotype: A junction boundary mismatches the germline segment, possibly from a read error. The chain uses TRBV7-9 and TRBJ1-2; unclear D gene. Looked up from germline, CDR1 is SEHNR and CDR2 is FQNEAQ (reference sequence). This CDR3 is 15 amino acids long. The CDR3 coding sequence is TGTGCCAGCAGCTTAGTGGCAGGAATTAACTATGGCTACATCTTC. It translates to CASSLVAGINYGYIF.

On this clonotype itself: The junction departs from germline at one end; a sequencing error may be responsible. The gene calls are TRBV12-5 and TRBJ2-2; D may be TRBD1 or TRBD2 (5 bases each). Germline V lookup: CDR1 LGHNT, CDR2 FRNRAP. The CDR3 extends over 17 amino acids. The CDR3 DNA follows: TGTGCTAGTGATTTGGTACCGTTGGGAAGGGACCCCGGGGAGCTGTTTTTT. Translation gives CASDLVPLGRDPGELFF.

The chain combines TRBV12-3 or TRBV12-4 with TRBJ2-7; tentative D call: TRBD2 (5 bases). The CDR3 covers 13 residues. Trimming took 4 bases from V and 0 from J, leaving 7 bases between them. The CDR3 is CASSSRVSYEQYF. The CDR3 DNA reads TGTGCCAGCAGTTCGCGGGTCTCCTACGAGCAGTACTTC.

The chain links TRBV12-3 or TRBV12-4 to TRBJ1-4, with 11 bases identical to TRBD1. V lost 6 bases and J lost 8; bases outside the gene matches: 8. The CDR3 runs to 15 residues. CDR3 residues: CASSTGTGGLEKLFF. The CDR3 bases are TGTGCCAGCAGCACCGGGACAGGGGGACTGGAAAAACTGTTTTTT.

With respect to this clonotype: The junction departs from germline at one end; a sequencing error may be responsible. The V gene is TRBV11-2, the J gene TRBJ2-1; D uncertain. Per the germline V gene, CDR1 is SGHAT and CDR2 is FQNNGV. This CDR3 is 14 amino acids long. CDR3 bases: TGTGCCAGCAACTTAGAACAGTTCTACAATGAGCGGTTCTTC. Its translation: CASNLEQFYNERFF.

The chain couples TRBV11-3 to TRBJ2-5; tentative D call: TRBD2 (6 bases). CDR1 is SGHNT and CDR2 is YENEEA in the germline V gene. This CDR3 has 16 amino acids. V dropped 6 bases and J dropped 4 bases, with 21 bases sitting between them. CDR3 in DNA: TGTGCCAGCAGTGAATACAATGGGGCGGGAATAGAGACCCAGTACTTC. Encoded protein: CASSEYNGAGIETQYF.

Note on this clonotype: A much larger clone is a single base away; this may be a read error. J is TRBJ1-2 and V is TRBV12-3 or TRBV12-4; D unresolved. This CDR3 contains 14 residues. This chain's CDR3 is CASSYKAVVYGYIF. The CDR3 region has the DNA TGTGCCAGCAGTTACAAGGCGGTTGTCTATGGCTACATCTTC.

This clonotype was seen only once. This sequence joins TRBV28 and TRBJ2-1; D ambiguous. The length of the CDR3 is 15 residues. V was cut by 9 bases and J by 4 bases, with 19 bases left in between. Germline values: CDR1 MDHEN, CDR2 SYDVKM. The CDR3: CARSPPDRPYNEQFF. As DNA, the CDR3 is TGTGCCAGGAGCCCCCCGGACCGTCCATACAATGAGCAGTTCTTC.